The T cell receptor beta chain under discussion was sequenced for a study of blood T cell repertoires in COVID-19. The overall study: Samples came from the United States, Italy and Spain, spanning acute and convalescent COVID-19. In each case, the material was cDNA or gDNA derived from T cells, B-cell-depleted T cells, or PBMCs.

Germline CDR1 reads SGHVS; CDR2 reads FQNEAQ. The CDR3 is 16 residues long. V lost 3 bases, J lost 5 bases, and 9 bases stayed unmatched. Authors' data handling: Nucleated cell counts were estimated from reference gene primer amplification. Using immunoSEQ multiplex PCR, the repertoire was profiled, and TCRdb retains in-frame clones only, with some absent. That table gives V, J and clone size, and the DNA gave D and trimming. The sample contains roughly 60,000 clones, 85% to 90% of which appear only once. The rearrangement uses TRBV7-8 and TRBJ1-5; 8 bases agree with TRBD1. The TCR comes from a man between 65 and 80 years old with acute or convalescent COVID-19. Sequenced: peripheral blood. The chain's CDR3 is CASSFIGGQAHQPQHF. In nucleotides, the CDR3 is TGTGCCAGCAGCTTCATAGGGGGACAGGCTCATCAGCCCCAGCATTTT.